This T cell receptor beta chain came from a study of blood T cell repertoires in COVID-19. TCRdb keeps only in-frame clones here, not all; method: immunoSEQ multiplex PCR. The table records approximately 310,000 clones, roughly 84% of them present only once. V lost 3 bases, J lost 6 bases, and 21 bases lay in between. The germline gives CDR1 GTSNPN, CDR2 SVGIG (reference sequence). CDR3 size: 16 residues. Specimen: peripheral blood. The rearrangement joins TRBV30 to TRBJ1-5; D is undetermined. The receptor's source is a man aged 45-65 years with active or convalescent COVID-19. CDR3 sequence reads: CAWSHPGRFFFQPQHF. DNA of the CDR3: TGTGCCTGGAGCCACCCCGGGAGGTTTTTTTTTCAGCCCCAGCATTTT.